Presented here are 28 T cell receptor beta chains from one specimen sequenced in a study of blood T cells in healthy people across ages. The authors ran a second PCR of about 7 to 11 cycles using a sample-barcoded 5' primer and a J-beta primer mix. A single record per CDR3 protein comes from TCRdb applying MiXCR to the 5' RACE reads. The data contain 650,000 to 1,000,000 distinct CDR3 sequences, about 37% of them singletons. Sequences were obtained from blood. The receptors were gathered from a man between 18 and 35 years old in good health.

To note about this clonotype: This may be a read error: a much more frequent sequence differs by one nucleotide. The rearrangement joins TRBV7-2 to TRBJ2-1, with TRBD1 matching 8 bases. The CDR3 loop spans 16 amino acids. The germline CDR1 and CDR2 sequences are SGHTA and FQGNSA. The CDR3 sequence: CASSSQGVVSYNGQFF. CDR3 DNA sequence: TGTGCCAGCAGCTCACAGGGGGTAGTCTCCTACAATGGGCAGTTCTTC.

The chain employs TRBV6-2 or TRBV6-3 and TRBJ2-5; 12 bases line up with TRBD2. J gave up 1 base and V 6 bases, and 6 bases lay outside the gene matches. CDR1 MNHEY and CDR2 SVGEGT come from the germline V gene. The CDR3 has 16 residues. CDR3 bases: TGTGCCAGCAGACCCGGGACTAGCGGGTTCCAAGAGACCCAGTACTTC. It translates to CASRPGTSGFQETQYF.

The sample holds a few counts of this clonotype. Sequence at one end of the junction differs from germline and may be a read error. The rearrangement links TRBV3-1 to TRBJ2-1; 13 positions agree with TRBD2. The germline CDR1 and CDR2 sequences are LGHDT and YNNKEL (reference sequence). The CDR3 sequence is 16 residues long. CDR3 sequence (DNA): TGTGCCAGCACCCAAACTGGGACTAGCGGGGTCAATGAGCAGTTCTTC. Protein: CASTQTGTSGVNEQFF.

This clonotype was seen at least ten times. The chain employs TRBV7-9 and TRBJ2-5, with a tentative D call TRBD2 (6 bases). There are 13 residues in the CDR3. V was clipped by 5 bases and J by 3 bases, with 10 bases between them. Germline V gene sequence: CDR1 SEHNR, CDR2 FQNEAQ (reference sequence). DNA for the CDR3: TGTGCCAGCAGCCCCGGGAGCGAAGAGACCCAGTACTTC. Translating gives CASSPGSEETQYF.

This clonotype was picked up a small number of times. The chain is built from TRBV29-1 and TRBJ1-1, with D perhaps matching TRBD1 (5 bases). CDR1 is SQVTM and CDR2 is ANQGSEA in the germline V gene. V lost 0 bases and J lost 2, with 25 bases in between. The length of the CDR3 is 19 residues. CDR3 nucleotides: TGCAGCGTTGAAGATCCGTTCTTGGCGGGATCCCAGGGAAACACTGAAGCTTTCTTT. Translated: CSVEDPFLAGSQGNTEAFF.

The CDR3 sequence: CSGVDRGSSYEQYF. The CDR3 region has the DNA TGCAGCGGTGTCGATCGGGGCAGCTCCTACGAGCAGTACTTC. This chain joins TRBV29-1 and TRBJ2-7, with D perhaps assigned TRBD1 or TRBD2 (5 bases each). Looked up from germline, CDR1 is SQVTM and CDR2 is ANQGSEA. The CDR3 has 14 residues. V shed 7 bases and J shed 0 bases, with 16 bases lying between them.

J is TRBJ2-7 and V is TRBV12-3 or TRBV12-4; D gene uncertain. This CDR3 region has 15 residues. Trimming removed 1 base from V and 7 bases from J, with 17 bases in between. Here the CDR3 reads CASSLVSSRAHEQYF. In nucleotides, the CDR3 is TGTGCCAGCAGTTTAGTCTCCAGTAGGGCTCATGAGCAGTACTTC.

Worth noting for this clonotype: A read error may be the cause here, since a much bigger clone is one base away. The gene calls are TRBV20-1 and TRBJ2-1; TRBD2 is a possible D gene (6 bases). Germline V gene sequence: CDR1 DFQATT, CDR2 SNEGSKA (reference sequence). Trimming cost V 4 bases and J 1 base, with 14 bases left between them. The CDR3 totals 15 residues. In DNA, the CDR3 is TGCAGTGCTACCGTCGGGGGTGCTTCCTACAATGAGCAGTTCTTC. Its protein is CSATVGGASYNEQFF.

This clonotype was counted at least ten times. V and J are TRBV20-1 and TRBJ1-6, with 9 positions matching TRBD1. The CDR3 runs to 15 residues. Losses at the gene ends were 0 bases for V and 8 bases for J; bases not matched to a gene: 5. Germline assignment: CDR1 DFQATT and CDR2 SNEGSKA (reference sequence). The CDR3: CSARDRTGVDSPLHF. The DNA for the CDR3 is TGCAGTGCTAGAGATCGGACAGGGGTCGATTCACCCCTCCACTTT.

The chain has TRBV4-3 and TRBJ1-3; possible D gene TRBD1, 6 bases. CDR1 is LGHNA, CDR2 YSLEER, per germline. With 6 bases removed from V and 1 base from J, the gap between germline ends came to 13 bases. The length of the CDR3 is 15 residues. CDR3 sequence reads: CASSEHRDSGNTIYF. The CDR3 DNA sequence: TGCGCCAGCAGTGAACACAGGGATTCTGGAAACACCATATATTTT.

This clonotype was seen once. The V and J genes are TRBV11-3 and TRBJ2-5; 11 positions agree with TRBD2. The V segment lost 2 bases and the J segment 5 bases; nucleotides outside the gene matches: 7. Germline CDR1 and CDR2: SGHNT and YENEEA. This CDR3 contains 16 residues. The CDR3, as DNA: TGTGCCAGCAGCTTAAACCTAGCGGGAGGCGAGGAGACCCAGTACTTC. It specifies CASSLNLAGGEETQYF.

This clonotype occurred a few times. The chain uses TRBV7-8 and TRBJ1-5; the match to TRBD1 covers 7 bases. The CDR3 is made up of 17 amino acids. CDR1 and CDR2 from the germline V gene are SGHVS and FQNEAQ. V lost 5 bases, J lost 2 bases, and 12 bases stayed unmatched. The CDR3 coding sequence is TGTGCCAGCAGCCTCGGCCGACAGGGTGTAGGCAATCAGCCCCAGCATTTT. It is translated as CASSLGRQGVGNQPQHF.

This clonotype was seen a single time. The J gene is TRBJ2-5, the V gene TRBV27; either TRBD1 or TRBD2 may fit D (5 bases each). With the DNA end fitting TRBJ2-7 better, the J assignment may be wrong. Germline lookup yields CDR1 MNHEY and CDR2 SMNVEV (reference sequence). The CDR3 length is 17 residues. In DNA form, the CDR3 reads TGTGCCAGCAGTCCGCCCCCAGGGACGGATCGAACCTACGAGCAGTACTTC. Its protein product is CASSPPPGTDRTYEQYF.

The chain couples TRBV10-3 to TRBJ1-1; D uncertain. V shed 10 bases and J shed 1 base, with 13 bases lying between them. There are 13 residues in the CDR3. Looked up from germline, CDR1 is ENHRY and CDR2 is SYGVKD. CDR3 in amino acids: CATLRDPNTEAFF. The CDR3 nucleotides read TGTGCCACTCTTCGGGATCCGAACACTGAAGCTTTCTTT.

The CDR3 DNA reads as TGCGCCAGCAGCTCCATGACTAGCGGGGGGGCAGAGACCCAGTACTTC. It encodes CASSSMTSGGAETQYF. The chain recombines TRBV5-1 with TRBJ2-5; 14 bases agree with TRBD2. The trim removed 3 bases at V and 4 bases at J, leaving 5 bases unmatched. CDR3 length: 16 residues. Per the germline V gene, CDR1 is SGHRS and CDR2 is YFSETQ.

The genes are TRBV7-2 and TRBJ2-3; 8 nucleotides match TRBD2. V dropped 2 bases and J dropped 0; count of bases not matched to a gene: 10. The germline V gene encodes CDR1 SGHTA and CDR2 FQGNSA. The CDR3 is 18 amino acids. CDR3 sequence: CASSLQVAGGESTDTQYF. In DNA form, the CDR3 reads TGTGCCAGCAGCTTACAGGTGGCGGGGGGCGAGAGCACAGATACGCAGTATTTT.

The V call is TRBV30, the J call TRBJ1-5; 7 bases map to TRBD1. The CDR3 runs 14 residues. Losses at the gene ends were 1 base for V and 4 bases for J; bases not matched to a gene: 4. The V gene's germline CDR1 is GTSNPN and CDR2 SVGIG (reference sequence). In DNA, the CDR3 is TGTGCCTGGAGTGGAGGGACAGTGAATCAGCCCCAGCATTTT. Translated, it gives CAWSGGTVNQPQHF. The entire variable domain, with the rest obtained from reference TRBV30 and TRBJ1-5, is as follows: SQTIHQWPATLVQPVGSPLSLECTVEGTSNPNLYWYRQAAGRGLQLLFYSVGIGQISSEVPQNLSASRPQDRQFILSSKKLLLSDSGFYLCAWSGGTVNQPQHFGDGTRLSIL.

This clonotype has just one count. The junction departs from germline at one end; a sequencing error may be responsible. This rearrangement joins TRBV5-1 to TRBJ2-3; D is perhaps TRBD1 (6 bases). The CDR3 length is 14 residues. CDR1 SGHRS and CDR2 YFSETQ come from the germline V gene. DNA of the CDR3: TGCGCCAGCAGCTCCGACAGGATCACAGATGCGCAGTATTTT. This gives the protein CASSSDRITDAQYF. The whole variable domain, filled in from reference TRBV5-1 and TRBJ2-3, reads KAGVTQTPRYLIKTRGQQVTLSCSPISGHRSVSWYQQTPGQGLQFLFEYFSETQRNKGNFPGRFSGRQFSNSRSEMNVSTLELGDSALYLCASSSDRITDAQYFGPGTRLTVL.

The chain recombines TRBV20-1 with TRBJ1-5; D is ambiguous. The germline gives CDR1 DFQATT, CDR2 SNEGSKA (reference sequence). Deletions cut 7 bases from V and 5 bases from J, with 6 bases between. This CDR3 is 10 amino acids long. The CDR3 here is CSVSDQPQHF. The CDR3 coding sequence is TGCAGTGTTTCCGATCAGCCCCAGCATTTT.

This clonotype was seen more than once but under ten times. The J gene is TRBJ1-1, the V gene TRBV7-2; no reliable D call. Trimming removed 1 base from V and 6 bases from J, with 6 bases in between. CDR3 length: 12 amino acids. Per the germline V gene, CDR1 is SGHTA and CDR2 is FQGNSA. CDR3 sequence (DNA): TGTGCCAGCAGCTTAGTAATGTCTGAAGCTTTCTTT. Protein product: CASSLVMSEAFF.

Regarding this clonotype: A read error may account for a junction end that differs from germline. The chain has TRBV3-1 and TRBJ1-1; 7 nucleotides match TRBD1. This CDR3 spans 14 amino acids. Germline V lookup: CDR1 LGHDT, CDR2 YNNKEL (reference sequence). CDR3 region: CASSLDREIGEAFF. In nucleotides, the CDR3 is TGTGCTAGCAGCCTAGACAGGGAAATTGGTGAAGCTTTCTTT.

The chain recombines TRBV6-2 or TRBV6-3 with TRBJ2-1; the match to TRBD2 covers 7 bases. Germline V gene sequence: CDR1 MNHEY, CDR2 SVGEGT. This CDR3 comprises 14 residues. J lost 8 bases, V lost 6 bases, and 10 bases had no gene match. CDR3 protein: CASSPDWEGDEQFF. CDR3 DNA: TGTGCCAGCAGCCCGGACTGGGAGGGCGATGAGCAGTTCTTC.

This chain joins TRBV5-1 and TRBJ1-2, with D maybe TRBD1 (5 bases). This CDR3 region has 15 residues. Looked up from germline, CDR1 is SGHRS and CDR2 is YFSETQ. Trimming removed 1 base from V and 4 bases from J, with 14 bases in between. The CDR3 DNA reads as TGCGCCAGCAGCTTGTCGGACCCCGGGACCTATGGCTACACCTTC. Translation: CASSLSDPGTYGYTF.

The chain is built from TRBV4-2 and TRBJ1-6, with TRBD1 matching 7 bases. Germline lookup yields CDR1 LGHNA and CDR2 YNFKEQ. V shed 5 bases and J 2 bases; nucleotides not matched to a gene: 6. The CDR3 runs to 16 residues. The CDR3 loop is CASSDLQGPYNSPLHF. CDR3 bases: TGTGCCAGCAGCGATCTACAGGGGCCCTATAATTCACCCCTCCACTTT.

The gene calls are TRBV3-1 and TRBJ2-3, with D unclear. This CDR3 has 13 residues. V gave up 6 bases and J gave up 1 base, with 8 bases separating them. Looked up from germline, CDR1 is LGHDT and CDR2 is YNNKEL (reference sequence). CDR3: CASRPRGTDTQYF. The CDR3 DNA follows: TGTGCCAGCAGGCCTCGCGGCACAGATACGCAGTATTTT.

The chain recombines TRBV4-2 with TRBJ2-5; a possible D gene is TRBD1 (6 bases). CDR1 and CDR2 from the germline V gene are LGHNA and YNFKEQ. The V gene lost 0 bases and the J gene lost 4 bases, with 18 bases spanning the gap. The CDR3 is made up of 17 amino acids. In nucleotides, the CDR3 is TGTGCCAGCAGCCAAGAACCGGACTGGGCAGGGGCAGAGACCCAGTACTTC. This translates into CASSQEPDWAGAETQYF.

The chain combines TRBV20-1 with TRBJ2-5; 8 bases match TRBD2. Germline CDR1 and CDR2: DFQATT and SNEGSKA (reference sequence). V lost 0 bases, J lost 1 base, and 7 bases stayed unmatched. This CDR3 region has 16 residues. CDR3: CSARDLRGASQETQYF. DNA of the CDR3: TGCAGTGCTAGAGATCTGCGGGGGGCGTCCCAAGAGACCCAGTACTTC.

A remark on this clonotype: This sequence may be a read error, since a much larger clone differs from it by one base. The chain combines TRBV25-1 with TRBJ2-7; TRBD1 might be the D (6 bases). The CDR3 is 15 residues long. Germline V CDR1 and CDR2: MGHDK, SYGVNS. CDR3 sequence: CASSETGMSSYGQYF. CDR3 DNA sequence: TGTGCCAGCAGTGAAACAGGGATGAGCTCCTACGGGCAGTACTTC.